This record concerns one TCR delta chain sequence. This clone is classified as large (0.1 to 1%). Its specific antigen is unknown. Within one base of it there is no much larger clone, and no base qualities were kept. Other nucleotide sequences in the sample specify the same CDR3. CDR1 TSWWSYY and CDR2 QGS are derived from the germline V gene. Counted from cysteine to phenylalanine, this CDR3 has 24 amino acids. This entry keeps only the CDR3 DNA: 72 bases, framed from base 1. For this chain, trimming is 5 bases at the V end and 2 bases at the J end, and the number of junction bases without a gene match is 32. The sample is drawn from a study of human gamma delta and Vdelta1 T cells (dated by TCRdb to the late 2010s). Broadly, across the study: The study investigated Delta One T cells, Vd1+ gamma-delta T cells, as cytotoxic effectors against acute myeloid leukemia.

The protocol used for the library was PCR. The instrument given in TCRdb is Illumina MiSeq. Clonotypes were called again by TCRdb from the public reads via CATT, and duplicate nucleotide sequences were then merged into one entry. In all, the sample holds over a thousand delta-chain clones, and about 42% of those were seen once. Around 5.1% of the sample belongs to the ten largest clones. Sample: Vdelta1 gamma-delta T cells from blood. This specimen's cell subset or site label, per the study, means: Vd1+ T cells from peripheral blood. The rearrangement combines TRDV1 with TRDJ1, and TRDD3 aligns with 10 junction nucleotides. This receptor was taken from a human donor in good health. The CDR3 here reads CALGLSAFSGTRGGIRRVTDKLIF. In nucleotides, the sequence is TGTGCTCTTGGGCTTTCGGCCTTCTCAGGTACCCGGGGGGGGATACGCCGAGTTACCGATAAACTCATCTTT.